These 32 T cell receptor beta chains were all obtained from the same sample, sequenced in a study of T cell responses to AZD1222 COVID-19 vaccine. The table came from immunoSEQ multiplex PCR; TCRdb's copy has only in-frame clones and leaves some out. The repertoire consists of about 56,000 clones, with approximately 85% occurring once and the leading ten covering about 16%. The source was peripheral blood, collected on day 0 of AZD1222 vaccination. These receptors originate from an adult in good health.

This clone was counted many times. The V gene is TRBV10-2, the J gene TRBJ2-4; D remains unclear. The V gene lost 4 bases and the J gene lost 0 bases, with 13 bases spanning the gap. Germline V lookup: CDR1 WSHSY, CDR2 SAAADI. This CDR3 is built from 16 residues. This CDR3 reads CASSVTAFLAKNIQYF. CDR3 coding DNA: TGCGCCAGCAGTGTGACCGCCTTCCTAGCCAAAAACATTCAGTACTTC.

J is TRBJ2-5 and V is TRBV5-1; a possible D gene is TRBD2 (5 bases). This CDR3 is built from 17 residues. The germline V and J ends were trimmed by 1 base and 5 bases, with 21 bases remaining between them. Germline values: CDR1 SGHRS, CDR2 YFSETQ. DNA for the CDR3: TGCGCCAGCAGCTTGAGAGGGAGCGAAGACCCCCTGGAGACCCAGTACTTC. Residues: CASSLRGSEDPLETQYF. Filled out from reference TRBV5-1 and TRBJ2-5, the complete variable domain reads KAGVTQTPRYLIKTRGQQVTLSCSPISGHRSVSWYQQTPGQGLQFLFEYFSETQRNKGNFPGRFSGRQFSNSRSEMNVSTLELGDSALYLCASSLRGSEDPLETQYFGPGTRLLVL.

The sample holds one count of this clone. This chain uses TRBV11-2 with TRBJ2-1; D ambiguous. Germline-derived CDR1 and CDR2 are SGHAT and FQNNGV. This CDR3 is 14 amino acids long. The V gene lost 1 base and the J gene lost 5 bases, with 9 bases spanning the gap. For the CDR3, the DNA is TGTGCCAGCAGCTTAGTGAGAGCCCACAATGAGCAGTTCTTC. As protein: CASSLVRAHNEQFF.

The rearrangement links TRBV18 to TRBJ1-1; a possible D gene is TRBD1 (5 bases). This CDR3 is built from 16 residues. V lost 3 bases and J 1 base, leaving 15 bases between the germline ends. Looked up from germline, CDR1 is KGHSH and CDR2 is LQKENI. CDR3: CASSPGALGGNTEAFF. The CDR3 nucleotides read TGTGCCAGCTCACCTGGGGCCTTGGGCGGGAACACTGAAGCTTTCTTT.

The V call is TRBV5-4, the J call TRBJ2-3, with 9 bases identical to TRBD2. CDR1 and CDR2 from the germline V gene are SGHNT and YYREEE (reference sequence). The CDR3 spans 17 residues. The V segment lost 0 bases and the J segment 6 bases; nucleotides outside the gene matches: 11. In DNA, the CDR3 is TGTGCCAGCAGCTTGGATACTTTGTTGAGCGGGGGGGATACGCAGTATTTT. Protein sequence: CASSLDTLLSGGDTQYF.

The chain carries TRBV18 and TRBJ1-3; TRBD1 is a possible D gene (6 bases). This CDR3 comprises 13 residues. The V and J ends lost 4 bases and 4 bases respectively, with 8 bases between them. Germline loops: CDR1 KGHSH, CDR2 LQKENI. CDR3 coding DNA: TGTGCCAGCTCACTACAGGGCGGAAACACCATATATTTT. Protein product: CASSLQGGNTIYF. The full variable domain, its missing parts supplied by reference TRBV18 and TRBJ1-3, is NAGVMQNPRHLVRRRGQEARLRCSPMKGHSHVYWYRQLPEEGLKFMVYLQKENIIDESGMPKERFSAEFPKEGPSILRIQQVVRGDSAAYFCASSLQGGNTIYFGEGSWLTVV.

V and J are TRBV15 and TRBJ2-1, with a weak D call TRBD2 (6 bases). CDR3 length: 18 amino acids. Trimming removed 0 bases at V and 0 bases at J, with 15 bases between. Germline V gene lookup returns CDR1 LNHNV and CDR2 YYDKDF (reference sequence). For the CDR3, the DNA is TGTGCCACCAGCAGAGATCCCGGTGCGGGGAGCTCCTACAATGAGCAGTTCTTC. Residues: CATSRDPGAGSSYNEQFF.

The CDR3 here is CASSLNPGLADTETQYF. CDR3 nucleotides: TGTGCCAGCAGCCTAAATCCGGGACTAGCGGATACGGAGACCCAGTACTTC. The rearrangement uses TRBV3-1 (or the pseudogene TRBV3-2) and TRBJ2-5; 11 nucleotides agree with TRBD2. Germline assignment: CDR1 LGHDT and CDR2 YNNKEL (reference sequence). J gave up 5 bases and V 4 bases, and 12 bases lay outside the gene matches. This CDR3 is built from 17 residues.

V gene TRBV6-4 combines with J gene TRBJ1-5; unclear D gene. Trimming removed 8 bases at V and 1 base at J, with 9 bases between. Germline V gives CDR1 MRHNA, CDR2 SNTAGT. This CDR3 region has 13 residues. CDR3 residues: CASPGRSNQPQHF. In DNA form, the CDR3 reads TGTGCCAGCCCCGGACGGAGCAATCAGCCCCAGCATTTT.

This chain links TRBV3-1 (or the pseudogene TRBV3-2) with TRBJ2-7, with 7 bases aligning to TRBD2. The CDR3 is 14 residues long. Germline loops: CDR1 LGHDT, CDR2 YNNKEL (reference sequence). Trimming removed 2 bases from V and 5 bases from J; junction bases left unmatched: 6. CDR3 amino acids: CASSQRGGRDEQYF. DNA for the CDR3: TGTGCCAGCAGCCAACGCGGGGGTAGGGACGAGCAGTACTTC.

The gene calls are TRBV3-1 (or the pseudogene TRBV3-2) and TRBJ2-1; a weak D match, TRBD2 (5 bases). V lost 1 base to trimming and J lost 7 bases, with 17 bases between them. CDR3 length equals 16 residues. Germline V gene sequence: CDR1 LGHDT, CDR2 YNNKEL (reference sequence). The CDR3 sequence: CASSQVPGFPLNEQFF. The CDR3 DNA reads as TGTGCCAGCAGCCAAGTGCCGGGGTTCCCCCTGAATGAGCAGTTCTTC.

The chain has TRBV5-5 and TRBJ2-1, with TRBD1 as a possible D gene (6 bases). The germline CDR1 and CDR2 sequences are SGHKS and YYEKEE (reference sequence). Deletions cut 4 bases from V and 9 bases from J, with 14 bases between. The CDR3 extends over 13 amino acids. CDR3 in DNA: TGTGCCAGCAGCCCGGACTGGGGGCTTGAGCAGTTCTTC. Translation: CASSPDWGLEQFF.

This chain links TRBV6-1 with TRBJ2-3; 10 bases fit TRBD2. V lost 1 base to trimming and J lost 2 bases; unmatched junction nucleotides: 3. CDR1 is MNHNS and CDR2 is SASEGT in the germline V gene. The CDR3 extends over 16 amino acids. This CDR3 reads CASSEGAGGSTDTQYF. CDR3 nucleotides: TGTGCCAGCAGTGAAGGAGCGGGGGGGTCCACAGATACGCAGTATTTT.

The V gene is TRBV4-1, the J gene TRBJ2-5, with 8 bases fitting TRBD1. This CDR3 comprises 14 residues. V trimming: 2 bases; J trimming: 4 bases; junction bases outside the gene matches: 3. Germline-derived CDR1 and CDR2 are MGHRA and YSYEKL. The CDR3 reads CASSQSQGVETQYF. DNA for the CDR3: TGCGCCAGCAGCCAATCACAGGGGGTAGAGACCCAGTACTTC.

The chain employs TRBV4-2 and TRBJ1-5; TRBD1 might be the D (5 bases). Germline assignment: CDR1 LGHNA and CDR2 YNFKEQ. This CDR3 contains 15 residues. Trimming took off 3 bases at V and 7 bases at J, with 16 bases between the two ends. CDR3 in amino acids: CASSHRDHPSQPQHF. For the CDR3, the DNA is TGTGCCAGCAGCCACCGGGACCATCCTTCGCAGCCCCAGCATTTT.

This chain connects TRBV10-3 to TRBJ1-5; D is perhaps TRBD1 (5 bases). Germline lookup yields CDR1 ENHRY and CDR2 SYGVKD. V lost 4 bases to trimming and J lost 0 bases, with 7 bases between them. This CDR3 has 14 amino acids. In DNA, the CDR3 is TGTGCCATCAGTGGGGGGTATAGCAATCAGCCCCAGCATTTT. Protein product: CAISGGYSNQPQHF.

The chain has TRBV4-2 and TRBJ2-7; perhaps D is TRBD1 or TRBD2 (6 bases each). The V end was cut by 0 bases, the J end by 2 bases, with 14 bases between. The CDR3 totals 16 residues. Germline V CDR1 and CDR2: LGHNA, YNFKEQ. The DNA of the CDR3 is TGTGCCAGCAGCCAAGAGTACAGGGACTCTACCTACGAGCAGTACTTC. As protein: CASSQEYRDSTYEQYF.

This chain connects TRBV3-1 (or the pseudogene TRBV3-2) to TRBJ2-7; the D is unclear. Germline V lookup: CDR1 LGHDT, CDR2 YNNKEL (reference sequence). Trimming took off 2 bases at V and 8 bases at J, with 10 bases between the two ends. CDR3 length: 12 residues. In DNA form, the CDR3 reads TGTGCCAGCAGCCAACTAGGCAATAAGCAGTACTTC. Protein product: CASSQLGNKQYF.

The V call is TRBV19, the J call TRBJ1-1; D gene unclear. The CDR3 length is 13 residues. Trimming removed 7 bases at V and 1 base at J, with 10 bases between. Germline V gene lookup returns CDR1 LNHDA and CDR2 SQIVND (reference sequence). The CDR3 DNA follows: TGTGCCAGTACTTTACACAGGAACACTGAAGCTTTCTTT. Its translation: CASTLHRNTEAFF.

The table lists this clone with a count of one. The V and J genes are TRBV24-1 and TRBJ2-3; D unresolved. Trimming took off 4 bases at V and 4 bases at J, with 11 bases between the two ends. Germline assignment: CDR1 KGHDR and CDR2 SFDVKD. The CDR3 is 14 residues long. The CDR3 here is CATSDAPASDTQYF. The CDR3 DNA reads as TGTGCCACCAGTGACGCACCTGCATCAGATACGCAGTATTTT.

This clone was observed a single time. The rearrangement joins TRBV5-4 to TRBJ1-6, with D maybe TRBD1 (6 bases). From germline, CDR1 is SGHNT and CDR2 YYREEE (reference sequence). Trimming pared 1 base from V and 8 bases from J, leaving 13 bases between. The CDR3 has 15 residues. CDR3 amino acids: CASSLQGRGDSPLHF. CDR3 sequence (DNA): TGTGCCAGCAGCTTGCAGGGGCGCGGGGATTCACCCCTCCACTTT.

Only a few counts were recorded for this clone. The rearrangement links TRBV19 to TRBJ1-5; 8 nucleotides align to TRBD1. After removal of 6 bases from V and 0 bases from J, the junction contained 4 bases not matched to a gene. Germline lookup yields CDR1 LNHDA and CDR2 SQIVND (reference sequence). This CDR3 has 15 amino acids. The CDR3 reads CASRRQGNSNQPQHF. DNA for the CDR3: TGTGCCAGTAGGAGACAGGGGAATAGCAATCAGCCCCAGCATTTT.

The V gene is TRBV29-1, the J gene TRBJ2-5; maybe TRBD1 (5 bases). V lost 6 bases and J lost 5, with 19 bases in between. Germline V gives CDR1 SQVTM, CDR2 ANQGSEA. The CDR3 sequence is 14 residues long. The CDR3 protein is CSVRIAGKPETQYF. DNA for the CDR3: TGCAGCGTCCGTATAGCAGGGAAGCCGGAGACCCAGTACTTC.

The chain is built from TRBV9 and TRBJ2-1; 8 nucleotides line up with TRBD1. V lost 0 bases, J lost 8 bases, and 19 bases stayed unmatched. The CDR3 covers 19 residues. Germline loops: CDR1 SGDLS, CDR2 YYNGEE. The CDR3 here is CASSVVGVLRDRCRDEQFF. The CDR3 DNA reads as TGTGCCAGCAGCGTAGTTGGGGTGTTACGGGACAGGTGCAGAGATGAGCAGTTCTTC.

The rearrangement uses TRBV29-1 and TRBJ1-4, with D hard to call. Germline lookup yields CDR1 SQVTM and CDR2 ANQGSEA. With 5 bases removed from V and 6 bases from J, the gap between germline ends came to 10 bases. The CDR3 sequence is 12 residues long. CDR3 bases: TGCAGCGTTCCGGGGATAGATGAAAAACTGTTTTTT. The encoded protein is CSVPGIDEKLFF.

In DNA form, the CDR3 reads TGTGCCAGCAGTGCAGAGTACGAGCAGTACTTC. Its translation is CASSAEYEQYF. The chain recombines TRBV2 with TRBJ2-7; D ambiguous. The CDR3 has 11 residues. CDR1 is SNHLY, CDR2 FYNNEI, per germline. With 4 bases removed from V and 4 bases from J, the gap between germline ends came to 5 bases.

The genes are TRBV6-1 and TRBJ1-6, with D maybe TRBD1 (5 bases). V lost 1 base, J lost 9 bases, and 16 bases lay in between. Germline V gives CDR1 MNHNS, CDR2 SASEGT. This CDR3 spans 16 amino acids. In DNA, the CDR3 is TGTGCCAGCAGTGAAGACGGGGCAGGGTGGGGTTCACCCCTCCACTTT. Encoded protein: CASSEDGAGWGSPLHF.

The chain combines TRBV19 with TRBJ1-5, with TRBD1 identical over 7 bases. This CDR3 comprises 15 residues. CDR1 is LNHDA and CDR2 is SQIVND in the germline V gene (reference sequence). V shed 4 bases and J 6 bases; nucleotides not matched to a gene: 9. The CDR3 coding sequence is TGTGCCAGTAGTACCCTCGACAGGGAAGGTCAGCCCCAGCATTTT. Translating it yields CASSTLDREGQPQHF.

The J gene is TRBJ1-1, the V gene TRBV18; no clear D gene. The CDR3 spans 15 residues. Per germline, CDR1 KGHSH and CDR2 LQKENI. V lost 3 bases and J lost 9, with 20 bases in between. The CDR3 here is CASSPLSLGEVKAFF. The CDR3 region has the DNA TGTGCCAGCTCACCGCTCAGTCTGGGTGAGGTCAAAGCTTTCTTT.

The rearrangement uses TRBV5-1 and TRBJ2-3, with 11 bases matching TRBD2. Germline-derived CDR1 and CDR2 are SGHRS and YFSETQ. The CDR3 covers 18 residues. Germline trimming cut 4 bases from V and 0 bases from J; bases unmatched to any gene: 10. The DNA of the CDR3 is TGCGCCAGCAGCGCCACTAGCGGGGGACCGTTTAGCACAGATACGCAGTATTTT. This gives the protein CASSATSGGPFSTDTQYF. Variable domain in full (rest from reference TRBV5-1 and TRBJ2-3): KAGVTQTPRYLIKTRGQQVTLSCSPISGHRSVSWYQQTPGQGLQFLFEYFSETQRNKGNFPGRFSGRQFSNSRSEMNVSTLELGDSALYLCASSATSGGPFSTDTQYFGPGTRLTVL.

The chain combines TRBV11-2 with TRBJ1-6; D perhaps matches TRBD1 (6 bases). This CDR3 has 18 residues. Per the germline V gene, CDR1 is SGHAT and CDR2 is FQNNGV. The V gene lost 5 bases and the J gene lost 5 bases, with 22 bases spanning the gap. CDR3 protein: CASSRRLGRQDHNSPLHF. The CDR3 region has the DNA TGTGCCAGCAGCCGACGTTTAGGGAGACAGGACCATAATTCACCCCTCCACTTT.

The V gene is TRBV10-1, the J gene TRBJ2-2; no clear D. The CDR3 is 13 amino acids. Germline V CDR1 and CDR2: WNHNN, SYGVQD (reference sequence). V was cut by 2 bases and J by 5 bases, with 6 bases left in between. DNA of the CDR3: TGCGCCAGCAGTGAGACTCAAACCGGGGAGCTGTTTTTT. Translating it yields CASSETQTGELFF.